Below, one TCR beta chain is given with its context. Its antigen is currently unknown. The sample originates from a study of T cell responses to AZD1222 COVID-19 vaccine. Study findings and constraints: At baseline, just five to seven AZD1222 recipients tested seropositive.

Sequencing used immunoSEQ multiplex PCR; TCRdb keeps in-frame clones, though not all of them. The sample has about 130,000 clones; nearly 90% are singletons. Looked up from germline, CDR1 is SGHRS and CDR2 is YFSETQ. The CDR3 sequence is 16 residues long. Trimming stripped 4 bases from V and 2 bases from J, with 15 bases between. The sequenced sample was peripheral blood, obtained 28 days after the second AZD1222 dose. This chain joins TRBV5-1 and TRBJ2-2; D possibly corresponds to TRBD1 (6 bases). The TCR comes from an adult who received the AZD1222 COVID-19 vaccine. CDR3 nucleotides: TGCGCCAGCAGCGTAAGACAGGATCTAAACACCGGGGAGCTGTTTTTT. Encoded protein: CASSVRQDLNTGELFF.